This entry lists 28 T cell receptor beta chains sequenced from one sample in a study of shared clonotypes between healthy human individuals. Libraries were prepared by immunoSEQ multiplex PCR; TCRdb keeps only in-frame clonotypes and omits some of them. The table lists 110,000 or so clones, around 68% of them singletons. Sequenced input: memory CD8+ T cells sorted from blood. The subset here: CD45RO+ cells pooled with CCR7-negative TemRA cells. The receptors here all came from a woman aged 30 to 39 in good health.

This clone showed up just a few times. The chain is built from TRBV27 and TRBJ2-7; 13 nucleotides align to TRBD2. CDR3 size: 19 residues. Trimming removed 4 bases from V and 4 bases from J; junction bases left unmatched: 16. Germline loops: CDR1 MNHEY, CDR2 SMNVEV (reference sequence). The CDR3 DNA sequence: TGTGCCAGCAGTTCACACCTAACAAGGACTAGCGGGAGTTTGTACGAGCAGTACTTC. Amino acid sequence: CASSSHLTRTSGSLYEQYF.

This clone has at least ten counts. The CDR3 sequence: CASSTRTGGNTEAFF. The DNA of the CDR3 is TGTGCCAGCAGCACCCGGACAGGCGGGAACACTGAAGCTTTCTTT. This sequence joins TRBV7-9 and TRBJ1-1, with 7 bases identical to TRBD1. The germline gives CDR1 SEHNR, CDR2 FQNEAQ (reference sequence). This CDR3 has 15 residues. The junction had 7 bases not matched to a gene; V was cut back by 5 bases and J by 1 base. Combining the CDR3 with reference TRBV7-9 and TRBJ1-1 gives the whole variable domain DTGVSQNPRHKITKRGQNVTFRCDPISEHNRLYWYRQTLGQGPEFLTYFQNEAQLEKSRLLSDRFSAERPKGSFSTLEIQRTEQGDSAMYLCASSTRTGGNTEAFFGQGTRLTVV.

This clone has a single count. The chain combines TRBV6-1 with TRBJ2-1; weak D call: TRBD2 (5 bases). Per the germline V gene, CDR1 is MNHNS and CDR2 is SASEGT. CDR3 length: 16 amino acids. Trimming took off 1 base at V and 7 bases at J, with 17 bases between the two ends. As DNA, the CDR3 is TGTGCCAGCAGTGAAGTAGGGCGGGTCAAAGGGAATGAGCAGTTCTTC. Its translation: CASSEVGRVKGNEQFF.

The CDR3 loop is CASSDSSGDNEQFF. The CDR3 region has the DNA TGTGCCAGCAGTGACTCTAGCGGGGACAATGAGCAGTTCTTC. The chain links TRBV25-1 to TRBJ2-1; 9 positions match TRBD2. Germline CDR1 and CDR2: MGHDK and SYGVNS. Germline trimming cut 3 bases from V and 5 bases from J; bases unmatched to any gene: 2. The length of the CDR3 is 14 residues. Based on the CDR3 plus reference TRBV25-1 and TRBJ2-1, the full variable domain is EADIYQTPRYLVIGTGKKITLECSQTMGHDKMYWYQQDPGMELHLIHYSYGVNSTEKGDLSSESTVSRIRTEHFPLTLESARPSHTSQYLCASSDSSGDNEQFFGPGTRLTVL.

This clone came up once. The rearrangement links TRBV25-1 to TRBJ2-3, with D unresolved. Germline lookup yields CDR1 MGHDK and CDR2 SYGVNS. V was cut by 1 base and J by 2 bases, with 7 bases left in between. CDR3 length equals 14 residues. CDR3 sequence: CASSEFGNTDTQYF. CDR3 sequence (DNA): TGTGCCAGCAGTGAATTTGGGAACACAGATACGCAGTATTTT.

The chain is built from TRBV18 and TRBJ1-2; the D is unclear. The CDR3 loop spans 14 amino acids. V dropped 3 bases and J dropped 4 bases, with 12 bases sitting between them. Germline loops: CDR1 KGHSH, CDR2 LQKENI. The CDR3 reads CASSPKEVSYGYTF. The CDR3 DNA reads as TGTGCCAGCTCACCGAAAGAAGTGAGCTATGGCTACACCTTC.

The genes are TRBV7-8 and TRBJ2-1, with 9 nucleotides matching TRBD2. CDR1 and CDR2 (germline): SGHVS, FQNEAQ. The CDR3 runs 16 residues. V trimming: 1 base; J trimming: 3 bases; junction bases outside the gene matches: 4. Written as DNA, the CDR3 is TGTGCCAGCAGCTTAGTTAGCGGGGGAATCTACAATGAGCAGTTCTTC. Translation gives CASSLVSGGIYNEQFF.

The rearrangement links TRBV7-8 to TRBJ2-7; D tentatively fits TRBD1 or TRBD2 (5 bases each). This CDR3 comprises 15 residues. Germline V gives CDR1 SGHVS, CDR2 FQNEAQ. V was trimmed by 1 base and J by 3 bases, leaving 13 bases between them. Written as DNA, the CDR3 is TGTGCCAGCAGCTTAGATCGGGACCTAAACTACGAGCAGTACTTC. This translates into CASSLDRDLNYEQYF.

In its sample, this clone was seen a few times. This chain links TRBV4-3 with TRBJ1-1; D remains unclear. The CDR3 spans 14 residues. Germline CDR1 and CDR2: LGHNA and YSLEER. V was cut by 0 bases and J by 6 bases, with 11 bases left in between. The CDR3 loop reads CASSQEIRAPEAFF. CDR3 in DNA: TGCGCCAGCAGCCAAGAGATCCGGGCTCCTGAAGCTTTCTTT.

This clone was seen more than once but under ten times. CDR3 DNA sequence: TGTGCCAGCAGCCCTCAGGGGGACAGCACAGATACGCAGTATTTT. Its protein product is CASSPQGDSTDTQYF. The gene calls are TRBV13 and TRBJ2-3; 7 bases match TRBD1. The CDR3 loop spans 15 amino acids. Per the germline V gene, CDR1 is PRHDT and CDR2 is FYEKMQ (reference sequence). Trimming at V came to 5 bases and at J to 0 bases, leaving 5 bases not matched to a gene.

The chain couples TRBV28 to TRBJ1-2; 9 bases map to TRBD1. Germline V gives CDR1 MDHEN, CDR2 SYDVKM. V shed 6 bases and J 4 bases; nucleotides not matched to a gene: 6. This CDR3 region has 14 residues. The CDR3 is CASSGGTGSYGYTF. Here the CDR3 DNA reads TGTGCCAGCAGCGGAGGGACAGGGAGCTATGGCTACACCTTC.

V and J are TRBV7-9 and TRBJ1-1, with 7 bases lining up with TRBD1. J gave up 5 bases and V 6 bases, and 6 bases lay outside the gene matches. CDR1 and CDR2 (germline): SEHNR, FQNEAQ (reference sequence). There are 13 residues in the CDR3. This chain's CDR3 is CASRTQGRTEAFF. The DNA of the CDR3 is TGTGCCAGCAGAACACAGGGGAGGACTGAAGCTTTCTTT.

The V and J genes are TRBV12-5 and TRBJ2-2; TRBD1 aligns across 9 bases. The ends lost 0 bases at V and 1 base at J; junction bases unmatched: 18. Germline V lookup: CDR1 LGHNT, CDR2 FRNRAP. This CDR3 contains 22 residues. DNA of the CDR3: TGTGCTAGTGGTTTGGTACCGGCGGTCCGGAATCGGGACAGGGAGAACACCGGGGAGCTGTTTTTT. Protein: CASGLVPAVRNRDRENTGELFF.

The V gene is TRBV6-5, the J gene TRBJ2-7; TRBD2 aligns across 9 bases. Germline V lookup: CDR1 MNHEY, CDR2 SVGAGI. V shed 2 bases, J shed 5 bases, and the junction held 4 bases outside the gene matches. The CDR3 sequence is 14 residues long. CDR3 coding DNA: TGTGCCAGCAGTTACCTGGGACTAGCTGACGAGCAGTACTTC. Encoded protein: CASSYLGLADEQYF.

A single count supports this clone. This chain joins TRBV5-4 and TRBJ1-2; D may be TRBD1 (5 bases). Trimming cost V 3 bases and J 8 bases, with 11 bases left between them. Germline V gene sequence: CDR1 SGHNT, CDR2 YYREEE (reference sequence). The CDR3 length is 12 residues. CDR3 sequence: CASSWGPEGYTF. The CDR3, as DNA: TGTGCCAGCAGCTGGGGCCCGGAGGGCTACACCTTC.

The rearrangement links TRBV5-6 to TRBJ2-7; D is unresolved. Deletions cut 1 base from V and 6 bases from J, with 11 bases between. The CDR3 runs to 13 residues. Germline CDR1 reads SGHDT; CDR2 reads YYEEEE. The DNA for the CDR3 is TGTGCCAGCAGCTTGTCTGCGGCCCGCGAGCAGTACTTC. Protein sequence: CASSLSAAREQYF. Together with reference TRBV5-6 and TRBJ2-7, the CDR3 gives the full variable domain: DAGVTQSPTHLIKTRGQQVTLRCSPKSGHDTVSWYQQALGQGPQFIFQYYEEEERQRGNFPDRFSGHQFPNYSSELNVNALLLGDSALYLCASSLSAAREQYFGPGTRLTVT.

This chain joins TRBV27 and TRBJ2-7; 7 bases map to TRBD1. V shed 5 bases and J 3 bases; nucleotides not matched to a gene: 4. CDR3 size: 13 residues. CDR1 is MNHEY and CDR2 is SMNVEV in the germline V gene (reference sequence). The CDR3 loop is CASSISGGYEQYF. The CDR3 coding sequence is TGTGCCAGCAGTATTTCAGGGGGCTACGAGCAGTACTTC.

V gene TRBV6-1 combines with J gene TRBJ2-7; 15 nucleotides match TRBD2. The V segment lost 4 bases and the J segment 4 bases; nucleotides outside the gene matches: 2. The CDR3 is 15 residues long. The germline gives CDR1 MNHNS, CDR2 SASEGT. The CDR3 reads CASSGTSGRGYEQYF. CDR3 DNA sequence: TGTGCCAGCAGTGGGACTAGCGGGAGGGGATACGAGCAGTACTTC.

The chain is built from TRBV4-1 and TRBJ1-1; D remains ambiguous. The V and J ends lost 1 base and 0 bases respectively, with 6 bases between them. The CDR3 totals 14 residues. Per germline, CDR1 MGHRA and CDR2 YSYEKL. This chain's CDR3 is CASSQGSMNTEAFF. CDR3 nucleotide sequence: TGCGCCAGCAGCCAAGGGTCCATGAACACTGAAGCTTTCTTT.

This sequence joins TRBV7-9 and TRBJ2-3; D uncertain. The CDR3 spans 17 residues. Germline V gene sequence: CDR1 SEHNR, CDR2 FQNEAQ (reference sequence). The germline V and J ends were trimmed by 2 bases and 0 bases, with 15 bases remaining between them. CDR3 DNA sequence: TGTGCCAGCAGCTTACCCTTAGTCGGAATTAGCACAGATACGCAGTATTTT. Its translation: CASSLPLVGISTDTQYF.

The chain recombines TRBV6-5 with TRBJ1-2; no reliable D call. V shed 2 bases and J shed 6 bases, with 10 bases lying between them. Germline loops: CDR1 MNHEY, CDR2 SVGAGI. The length of the CDR3 is 13 residues. The CDR3 DNA reads TGTGCCAGCAGTTACCGAGTGGAGGATGGCTACACCTTC. It codes for CASSYRVEDGYTF.

This chain connects TRBV25-1 to TRBJ2-7; D not resolved. Germline CDR1 MGHDK, CDR2 SYGVNS. This CDR3 has 12 amino acids. V was pared by 8 bases and J by 4 bases, with 12 bases between. CDR3: CASSEAEYEQYF. The CDR3 region has the DNA TGTGCCAGCTCCGAGGCGGAATACGAGCAGTACTTC.

The genes are TRBV6-1 and TRBJ1-1; D possibly corresponds to TRBD1 (6 bases). V lost 7 bases to trimming and J lost 1 base, with 13 bases between them. The CDR3 sequence is 14 residues long. From germline, CDR1 is MNHNS and CDR2 SASEGT. CDR3 sequence (DNA): TGTGCCAGCACTAGAGGACAGAAGAACACTGAAGCTTTCTTT. It codes for CASTRGQKNTEAFF.

The CDR3 protein is CSARFGGEAFF. CDR3 DNA: TGCAGTGCTAGATTTGGCGGAGAAGCTTTCTTT. The chain combines TRBV20-1 with TRBJ1-1; D gene ambiguous. Per germline, CDR1 DFQATT and CDR2 SNEGSKA (reference sequence). The V end lost 2 bases, the J end lost 8 bases, and 9 bases lay between the germline ends. This CDR3 is 11 amino acids long.

This chain connects TRBV2 to TRBJ2-7; D is unresolved. V shed 11 bases and J shed 3 bases, with 14 bases lying between them. The V gene's germline CDR1 is SNHLY and CDR2 FYNNEI. This CDR3 region has 12 residues. The CDR3 region is CASEGDFYEQYF. CDR3 nucleotides: TGTGCCTCCGAAGGAGATTTCTACGAGCAGTACTTC.

J is TRBJ2-1 and V is TRBV7-6; perhaps TRBD2 as D (5 bases). Germline V gives CDR1 SGHVS, CDR2 FNYEAQ. The CDR3 is 15 amino acids. V was cut by 8 bases and J by 1 base, with 15 bases left in between. CDR3 protein: CASREREWSYNEQFF. The CDR3 region has the DNA TGTGCCAGCCGCGAACGGGAATGGTCCTACAATGAGCAGTTCTTC.

The table lists this clone with a count of one. CDR3 protein: CASSSFGVSRTDTQYF. For the CDR3, the DNA is TGCGCCAGCAGCTCATTTGGGGTATCTCGCACAGATACGCAGTATTTT. The V call is TRBV5-1, the J call TRBJ2-3, with D uncertain. The CDR3 length is 16 residues. Germline CDR1 reads SGHRS; CDR2 reads YFSETQ. V lost 3 bases and J lost 1, with 15 bases in between.

The table lists this clone with a few counts. This chain links TRBV25-1 with TRBJ1-5; 7 bases fit TRBD1. Trimming removed 8 bases from V and 8 bases from J; junction bases left unmatched: 9. Per germline, CDR1 MGHDK and CDR2 SYGVNS. CDR3 length: 13 residues. The CDR3: CASGGTASEPQHF. The CDR3 nucleotides read TGTGCCAGCGGGGGGACAGCCTCTGAGCCCCAGCATTTT.